This passage covers 17 T cell receptor beta chains from one sample sequenced in a study of T cell changes during pregnancy in multiple sclerosis. The assay was immunoSEQ multiplex PCR, and TCRdb's table has in-frame clones only and misses some. The sample lists 30,000 to 50,000 clones, around 90% occurring once. Sequences were derived from CD4+ T cells from peripheral blood mononuclear cells, sampled in the third trimester of pregnancy. All receptors come from a female donor with multiple sclerosis, enrolled in a pregnancy study.

V and J are TRBV25-1 and TRBJ1-2, with D perhaps matching TRBD1 (5 bases). V lost 1 base and J lost 4, with 7 bases in between. The CDR3 loop spans 13 amino acids. CDR1 MGHDK and CDR2 SYGVNS come from the germline V gene. CDR3: CASSEFDSYGYTF. CDR3 bases: TGTGCCAGCAGTGAATTCGACAGCTATGGCTACACCTTC.

The J gene is TRBJ2-7, the V gene TRBV5-5; TRBD2 aligns across 7 bases. The CDR3 sequence is 15 residues long. CDR1 SGHKS and CDR2 YYEKEE come from the germline V gene (reference sequence). J was trimmed by 3 bases and V by 0 bases; bases with no gene match: 6. The CDR3, as DNA: TGTGCCAGCAGCTTGGGTTTAGCGGGTCTCTACGAGCAGTACTTC. Its protein is CASSLGLAGLYEQYF.

V and J are TRBV4-3 and TRBJ2-1, with 8 bases lining up with TRBD2. CDR3 size: 17 residues. V gave up 1 base and J gave up 0 bases; unmatched junction bases: 5. Germline V lookup: CDR1 LGHNA, CDR2 YSLEER. The CDR3 DNA follows: TGCGCCAGCAGCCAAGTATCGGCGGGAGGCTCCTACAATGAGCAGTTCTTC. Protein sequence: CASSQVSAGGSYNEQFF.

The chain uses TRBV2 and TRBJ1-1; D gene unclear. This CDR3 spans 15 amino acids. Germline CDR1 is SNHLY and CDR2 is FYNNEI. V lost 7 bases and J lost 10, with 25 bases in between. This CDR3 reads CASINTRTGMYGAFF. As DNA, the CDR3 is TGTGCCAGCATCAATACCCGAACGGGTATGTATGGAGCTTTCTTT.

The gene calls are TRBV29-1 and TRBJ1-3; TRBD1 might be the D (5 bases). Trimming removed 6 bases from V and 2 bases from J, with 17 bases in between. Germline loops: CDR1 SQVTM, CDR2 ANQGSEA. The CDR3 sequence is 15 residues long. Here the CDR3 DNA reads TGCAGCGTCCTCCAGGCGGGGGTGGCTGGAAACACCATATATTTT. Its translation: CSVLQAGVAGNTIYF.

The chain is built from TRBV2 and TRBJ2-2, with 8 bases aligning to TRBD1. After removal of 6 bases from V and 4 bases from J, the junction contained 1 base not matched to a gene. This CDR3 is built from 13 residues. Germline CDR1 is SNHLY and CDR2 is FYNNEI. This CDR3 is CASSDRGTGELFF. Written as DNA, the CDR3 is TGTGCCAGCAGCGACAGGGGCACCGGGGAGCTGTTTTTT. The full variable domain, rest sourced from reference TRBV2 and TRBJ2-2, is EPEVTQTPSHQVTQMGQEVILRCVPISNHLYFYWYRQILGQKVEFLVSFYNNEISEKSEIFDDQFSVERPDGSNFTLKIRSTKLEDSAMYFCASSDRGTGELFFGEGSRLTVL.

The rearrangement uses TRBV5-1 and TRBJ2-7; D unclear. This CDR3 comprises 14 residues. Germline lookup yields CDR1 SGHRS and CDR2 YFSETQ. Trimming shortened V by 3 bases and J by 4 bases, and 14 bases separated the two germline ends. Here the CDR3 DNA reads TGCGCCAGCAGCTATTCCCGCTTTGAGTACGAGCAGTACTTC. This translates into CASSYSRFEYEQYF.

The CDR3: CASSSPGGVRETQYF. CDR3 coding DNA: TGTGCCAGCAGTTCCCCAGGGGGAGTTCGAGAGACCCAGTACTTC. The chain recombines TRBV28 with TRBJ2-5, with 7 bases identical to TRBD1. Germline assignment: CDR1 MDHEN and CDR2 SYDVKM. The length of the CDR3 is 15 residues. The junction had 9 bases not matched to a gene; V was cut back by 4 bases and J by 4 bases.

The genes are TRBV5-6 and TRBJ1-1, with a weak D call TRBD1 (6 bases). The CDR3 loop spans 15 amino acids. Germline lookup yields CDR1 SGHDT and CDR2 YYEEEE. V gave up 7 bases and J gave up 5 bases, with 21 bases separating them. The CDR3 sequence: CASDTLGGKSTEAFF. The CDR3 DNA is TGTGCCAGCGACACCCTTGGGGGCAAAAGTACTGAAGCTTTCTTT.

The chain uses TRBV14 and TRBJ1-1; 10 nucleotides line up with TRBD1. The J segment lost 5 bases and the V segment lost 3 bases, leaving 15 bases of the junction unmatched. CDR3 size: 18 residues. Germline assignment: CDR1 SGHDN and CDR2 FVKESK. CDR3 bases: TGTGCCAGCAGCCACAGGGTTATTACGGGACAGGGGTTTACTGAAGCTTTCTTT. Translation: CASSHRVITGQGFTEAFF.

The chain is built from TRBV11-2 and TRBJ2-5; D remains unclear. The germline V and J ends were trimmed by 2 bases and 4 bases, with 14 bases remaining between them. CDR3 length: 15 residues. Per germline, CDR1 SGHAT and CDR2 FQNNGV. The CDR3 DNA reads TGTGCCAGCAGCTTATTGAGTTCCCTGATAGAGACCCAGTACTTC. It encodes CASSLLSSLIETQYF.

The V and J genes are TRBV7-9 and TRBJ2-2; TRBD2 aligns across 10 bases. CDR3 length: 17 residues. With V trimmed by 3 bases and J by 0 bases, 4 bases remained unmatched. Germline V gives CDR1 SEHNR, CDR2 FQNEAQ (reference sequence). The CDR3 spells CASSLGGLAANTGELFF. CDR3 in DNA: TGTGCCAGCAGCTTGGGCGGACTAGCGGCGAACACCGGGGAGCTGTTTTTT.

This clone was found once. This chain uses TRBV6-5 with TRBJ1-1; 7 nucleotides line up with TRBD1. The germline gives CDR1 MNHEY, CDR2 SVGAGI. This CDR3 has 12 amino acids. With V trimmed by 6 bases and J by 12 bases, 10 bases remained unmatched. CDR3 DNA: TGTGCCAGCAGACCCTCCGGGACAGAAACTTTCTTT. Amino acid sequence: CASRPSGTETFF.

The chain uses TRBV2 and TRBJ2-7, with 11 bases that match TRBD2. The germline V gene has CDR1 SNHLY and CDR2 FYNNEI. The V gene end was trimmed by 2 bases and the J gene end by 2 bases; junction bases not matched to a gene: 5. The CDR3 consists of 16 residues. CDR3 region: CASSETRLAGTYEQYF. The CDR3 DNA reads TGTGCCAGCAGTGAAACCCGACTAGCGGGAACCTACGAGCAGTACTTC.

The chain links TRBV2 to TRBJ1-5; D unclear. The length of the CDR3 is 13 residues. Trimming took off 4 bases at V and 1 base at J, with 5 bases between the two ends. The germline V gene has CDR1 SNHLY and CDR2 FYNNEI. In DNA form, the CDR3 reads TGTGCCAGCAGTGTCCAGAGCAATCAGCCCCAGCATTTT. Translation gives CASSVQSNQPQHF. The complete variable domain, with remaining parts taken from reference TRBV2 and TRBJ1-5, reads EPEVTQTPSHQVTQMGQEVILRCVPISNHLYFYWYRQILGQKVEFLVSFYNNEISEKSEIFDDQFSVERPDGSNFTLKIRSTKLEDSAMYFCASSVQSNQPQHFGDGTRLSIL.

V gene TRBV19 combines with J gene TRBJ2-4; tentative D call: TRBD1 (5 bases). Trimming took 5 bases from V and 0 from J, leaving 17 bases between them. CDR3 length: 17 amino acids. Looked up from germline, CDR1 is LNHDA and CDR2 is SQIVND (reference sequence). CDR3 sequence reads: CASSPGGALLAKNIQYF. The CDR3 DNA follows: TGTGCCAGTAGTCCCGGTGGGGCTCTACTAGCCAAAAACATTCAGTACTTC.

This chain links TRBV9 with TRBJ1-3; D perhaps matches TRBD1 (5 bases). Trimming left V 4 bases short and J 0 bases short, with 17 bases between. The germline gives CDR1 SGDLS, CDR2 YYNGEE. This CDR3 has 17 residues. As DNA, the CDR3 is TGTGCCAGCAGCCTTCTCGGGGGGACGAACTCTGGAAACACCATATATTTT. Amino acids: CASSLLGGTNSGNTIYF.